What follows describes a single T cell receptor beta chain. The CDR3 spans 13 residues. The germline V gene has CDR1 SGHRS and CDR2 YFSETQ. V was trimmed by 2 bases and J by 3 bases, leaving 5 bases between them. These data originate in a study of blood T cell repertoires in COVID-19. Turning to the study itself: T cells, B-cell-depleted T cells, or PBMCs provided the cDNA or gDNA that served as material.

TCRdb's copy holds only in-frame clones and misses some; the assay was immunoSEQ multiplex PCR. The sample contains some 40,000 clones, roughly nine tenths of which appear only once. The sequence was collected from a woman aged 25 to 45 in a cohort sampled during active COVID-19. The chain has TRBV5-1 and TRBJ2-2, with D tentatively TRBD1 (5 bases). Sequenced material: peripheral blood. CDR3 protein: CASSLGDTGELFF. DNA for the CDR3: TGCGCCAGCAGCTTAGGGGACACCGGGGAGCTGTTTTTT.